The 6 T cell receptor beta chains reported below all come from one sample, sequenced in a study of blood T cell repertoires in COVID-19. The protocol was immunoSEQ multiplex PCR, while the TCRdb copy is restricted to in-frame clones and leaves out a portion. The sample has roughly 140,000 clones, just under 85% seen once. The sample consisted of peripheral blood. The receptor source for this set is a woman in her thirties or forties with active or convalescent COVID-19.

The CDR3 is CATLDGDQPQHF. The CDR3 DNA is TGTGCCACCTTGGACGGGGATCAGCCCCAGCATTTT. V gene TRBV28 combines with J gene TRBJ1-5; no definite D call. The V gene's germline CDR1 is MDHEN and CDR2 SYDVKM. V lost 10 bases and J 5 bases, leaving 12 bases between the germline ends. CDR3 length: 12 residues.

The genes are TRBV4-2 and TRBJ2-1, with D uncertain. Trimming removed 0 bases from V and 7 bases from J, with 7 bases in between. Per germline, CDR1 LGHNA and CDR2 YNFKEQ. The CDR3 loop spans 13 amino acids. CDR3 sequence: CASSQDWSNEQFF. The CDR3 nucleotides are TGTGCCAGCAGCCAAGATTGGAGTAATGAGCAGTTCTTC.

This clone was counted a single time. The chain employs TRBV13 and TRBJ2-2; no clear D gene. Germline values: CDR1 PRHDT, CDR2 FYEKMQ (reference sequence). CDR3 length equals 12 residues. Trimming took 5 bases from V and 6 from J, leaving 7 bases between them. CDR3 nucleotides: TGTGCCAGCAGCCGTTCCTCCGGGGAGCTGTTTTTT. Amino acids: CASSRSSGELFF.

The chain uses TRBV10-3 and TRBJ2-7; TRBD1 aligns across 9 bases. The ends lost 5 bases at V and 2 bases at J; junction bases unmatched: 7. The CDR3 sequence is 15 residues long. Per germline, CDR1 ENHRY and CDR2 SYGVKD. CDR3 coding DNA: TGTGCCATCAGTAACGGGGACAGGGTACCCTACGAGCAGTACTTC. Residues: CAISNGDRVPYEQYF.

This clone was recorded only once. V and J are TRBV7-9 and TRBJ1-6; 7 bases map to TRBD1. Looked up from germline, CDR1 is SEHNR and CDR2 is FQNEAQ (reference sequence). With V trimmed by 4 bases and J by 7 bases, 13 bases remained unmatched. This CDR3 is 17 amino acids long. This CDR3 reads CASSYPLTGVRNSPLHF. The DNA of the CDR3 is TGTGCCAGCAGCTACCCCCTTACAGGGGTAAGAAATTCACCCCTCCACTTT.

This clone was recorded once. The rearrangement links TRBV6-6 to TRBJ1-1; TRBD1 matches at 8 bases. The junction had 4 bases not matched to a gene; V was cut back by 6 bases and J by 4 bases. The CDR3 is made up of 13 amino acids. The germline gives CDR1 MNHNY, CDR2 SVGAGI (reference sequence). CDR3 amino acids: CASSPDRGTEAFF. The DNA for the CDR3 is TGTGCCAGCAGCCCCGACAGGGGCACTGAAGCTTTCTTT.